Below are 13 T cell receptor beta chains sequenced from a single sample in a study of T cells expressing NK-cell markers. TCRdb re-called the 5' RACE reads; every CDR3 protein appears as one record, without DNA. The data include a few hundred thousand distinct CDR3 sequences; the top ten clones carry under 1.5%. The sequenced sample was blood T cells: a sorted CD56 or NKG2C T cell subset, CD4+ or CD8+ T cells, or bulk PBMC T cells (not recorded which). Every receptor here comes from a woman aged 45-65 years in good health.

CDR3 sequence reads: CASSYLPRWGTQYF. The V call is TRBV6-2 or TRBV6-3, the J call TRBJ2-5. CDR3 length: 14 residues. Germline lookup yields CDR1 MNHEY and CDR2 SVGEGT.

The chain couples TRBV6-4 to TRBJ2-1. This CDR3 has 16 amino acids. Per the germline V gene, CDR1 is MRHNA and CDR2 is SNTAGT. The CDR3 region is CASSPRADRPVNEQFF.

The CDR3 loop is CASSPVSTGGPYNEQFF. This sequence joins TRBV18 and TRBJ2-1. From germline, CDR1 is KGHSH and CDR2 LQKENI. The CDR3 consists of 17 residues.

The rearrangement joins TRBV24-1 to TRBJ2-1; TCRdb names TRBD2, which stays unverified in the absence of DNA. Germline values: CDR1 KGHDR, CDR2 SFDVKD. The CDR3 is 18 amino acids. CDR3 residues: CATSSQGGERENRNEQFF.

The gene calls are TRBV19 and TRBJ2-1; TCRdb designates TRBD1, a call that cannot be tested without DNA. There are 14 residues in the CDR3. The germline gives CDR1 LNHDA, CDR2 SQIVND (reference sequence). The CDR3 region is CASSMVVVRGEQFF. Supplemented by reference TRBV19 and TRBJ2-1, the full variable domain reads DGGITQSPKYLFRKEGQNVTLSCEQNLNHDAMYWYRQDPGQGLRLIYYSQIVNDFQKGDIAEGYSVSREKKESFPLTVTSAQKNPTAFYLCASSMVVVRGEQFFGPGTRLTVL.

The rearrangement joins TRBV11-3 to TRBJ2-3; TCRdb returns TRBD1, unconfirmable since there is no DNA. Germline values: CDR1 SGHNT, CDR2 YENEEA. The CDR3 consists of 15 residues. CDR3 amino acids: CASSHWTESTDTQYF.

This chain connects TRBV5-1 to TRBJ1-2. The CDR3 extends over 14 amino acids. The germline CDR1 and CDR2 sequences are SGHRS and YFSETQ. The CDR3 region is CASSPHQLGYGYTF.

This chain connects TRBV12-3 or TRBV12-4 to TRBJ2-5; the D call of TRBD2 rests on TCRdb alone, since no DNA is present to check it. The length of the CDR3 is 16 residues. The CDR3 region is CASSVGFGRGAETQYF.

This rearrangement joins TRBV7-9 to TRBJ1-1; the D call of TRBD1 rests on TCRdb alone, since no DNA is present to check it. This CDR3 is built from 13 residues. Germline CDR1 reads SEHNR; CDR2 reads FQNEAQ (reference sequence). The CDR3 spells CASSRTGLVEAFF.

CDR3: CSARESRGRNTGELFF. The chain links TRBV20-1 to TRBJ2-2; TCRdb's D gene call, TRBD1, goes unchecked for lack of DNA. Germline V gene sequence: CDR1 DFQATT, CDR2 SNEGSKA (reference sequence). The CDR3 has 16 amino acids.

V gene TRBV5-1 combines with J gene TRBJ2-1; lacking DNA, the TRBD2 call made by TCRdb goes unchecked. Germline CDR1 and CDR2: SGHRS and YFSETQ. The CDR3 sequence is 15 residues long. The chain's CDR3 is CASSSPGVADNEQFF.

CDR3 amino acids: CASSYSGAGGDTQYF. The chain uses TRBV6-6 and TRBJ2-3; TCRdb reports TRBD2, a call that lacks DNA to check it against. CDR3 length equals 15 residues. Germline CDR1 reads MNHNY; CDR2 reads SVGAGI (reference sequence).

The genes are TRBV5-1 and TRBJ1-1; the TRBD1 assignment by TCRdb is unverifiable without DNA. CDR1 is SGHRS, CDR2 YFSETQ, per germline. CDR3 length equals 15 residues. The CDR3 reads CASSLIGAVGIEAFF. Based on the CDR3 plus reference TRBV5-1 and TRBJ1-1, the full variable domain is KAGVTQTPRYLIKTRGQQVTLSCSPISGHRSVSWYQQTPGQGLQFLFEYFSETQRNKGNFPGRFSGRQFSNSRSEMNVSTLELGDSALYLCASSLIGAVGIEAFFGQGTRLTVV.